Listed below are T cell receptor beta chains from one sample, sequenced in a study of shared clonotypes between healthy human individuals. Repertoires were generated with immunoSEQ multiplex PCR, while TCRdb's copy carries only in-frame clones and drops some. The sample gives 750,000 to 1,000,000 clones, 85% to 95% of which show up once; 24% is in the top ten. The sequenced material came from naive CD8+ T cells sorted from blood. Source of these receptors: a man aged 25-45 years in good health. The CDR3 runs from the conserved cysteine through the conserved F or W. D genes are given only for firm matches. The listing skips clone size in some rows; elsewhere it reads once, few, many or a size class.

TRBJ2-7 | TRBV7-9 | - | - | CASSPKDSSYEQYF | TGTGCCAGCAGTCCCAAGGACAGCTCCTACGAGCAGTACTTC
TRBJ1-1 | TRBV4-1 | - | TRBD1 | CASSQDGTGGPTEAFF | TGCGCCAGCAGCCAAGATGGGACAGGGGGCCCCACTGAAGCTTTCTTT
TRBJ2-1 | TRBV29-1 | - | - | CSVVLLRNEQFF | TGCAGCGTTGTCCTACTACGCAATGAGCAGTTCTTC
TRBJ2-1 | TRBV7-2 | - | TRBD2 | CASSSTSGPFYEQFF | TGTGCCAGCAGCTCAACTAGCGGGCCATTTTATGAGCAGTTCTTC
TRBJ2-1 | TRBV7-9 | many | - | CASSPRDNSYNEQFF | TGTGCCAGCAGCCCGCGGGACAACTCCTACAATGAGCAGTTCTTC
TRBJ1-1 | TRBV15 | - | - | CATSSWRGMNTEAFF | TGTGCCACCAGCAGTTGGAGGGGCATGAACACTGAAGCTTTCTTT
TRBJ2-7 | TRBV5-5 | - | - | CASSLERGSYEQYF | TGTGCCAGCAGCTTGGAAAGGGGCTCCTACGAGCAGTACTTC
TRBJ2-6 | TRBV7-9 | - | - | CASSLAGHASGANVLTF | TGTGCCAGCAGCTTAGCCGGACACGCTTCTGGGGCCAACGTCCTGACTTTC
TRBJ2-1 | TRBV10-1 | - | TRBD1 | CAGSETGGTYEQFF | TGCGCCGGCAGTGAGACAGGGGGCACGTATGAGCAGTTCTTC
TRBJ2-3 | TRBV4-1 | - | TRBD2 | CASSQLTGGYTQYF | TGCGCCAGCAGCCAACTTACCGGGGGGTATACGCAGTATTTT
TRBJ2-1 | TRBV2 | - | TRBD1 | CAGGTGVGDEQFF | TGTGCCGGAGGGACAGGGGTCGGAGATGAGCAGTTCTTC
TRBJ2-7 | TRBV7-9 | - | - | CASSSPGRIYEQYF | TGTGCCAGCAGCTCGCCGGGACGGATCTACGAGCAGTACTTC
TRBJ2-3 | TRBV7-9 | - | - | CASSLGIGGPTDTQYF | TGTGCCAGCAGCTTAGGGATCGGCGGACCCACAGATACGCAGTATTTT
TRBJ2-1 | TRBV6-6 | - | TRBD2 | CASSAGLAGHNEQFF | TGTGCCAGCAGCGCGGGACTAGCGGGACACAATGAGCAGTTCTTC
TRBJ1-5 | TRBV6-1 | - | TRBD1 | CASSEAEALQGVINQPQHF | TGTGCCAGCAGTGAAGCGGAAGCATTACAGGGGGTTATCAATCAGCCCCAGCATTTT
TRBJ2-7 | TRBV2 | - | - | CASSTSNYEQYF | TGTGCCAGCAGCACCAGCAACTACGAGCAGTACTTC
TRBJ2-7 | TRBV27 | - | - | CASSSVASIGYEQYF | TGTGCCAGCAGTTCAGTAGCGTCCATTGGCTACGAGCAGTACTTC
TRBJ2-5 | TRBV10-2 | - | TRBD1 | CASSEYQGAGETQYF | TGCGCCAGCAGTGAGTACCAGGGGGCTGGTGAGACCCAGTACTTC
TRBJ2-7 | TRBV10-2 | - | TRBD1 | CASSDPGQPAYEQYF | TGCGCCAGCAGTGACCCGGGACAGCCAGCCTACGAGCAGTACTTC